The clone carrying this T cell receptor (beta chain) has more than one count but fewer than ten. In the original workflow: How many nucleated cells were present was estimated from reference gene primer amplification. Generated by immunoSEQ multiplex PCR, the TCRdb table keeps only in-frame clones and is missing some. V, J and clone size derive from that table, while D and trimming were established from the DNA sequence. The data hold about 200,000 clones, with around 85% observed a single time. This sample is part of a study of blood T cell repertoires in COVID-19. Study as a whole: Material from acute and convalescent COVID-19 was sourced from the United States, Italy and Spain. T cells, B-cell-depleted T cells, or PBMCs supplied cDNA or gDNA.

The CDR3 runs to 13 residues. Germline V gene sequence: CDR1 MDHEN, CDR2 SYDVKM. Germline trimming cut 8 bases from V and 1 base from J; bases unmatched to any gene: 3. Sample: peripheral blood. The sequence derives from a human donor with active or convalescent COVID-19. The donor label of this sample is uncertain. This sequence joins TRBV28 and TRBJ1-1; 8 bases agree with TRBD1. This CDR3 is CASGGTGNTEAFF. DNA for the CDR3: TGTGCCAGCGGGGGGACAGGGAACACTGAAGCTTTCTTT.